Listed here are 6 T cell receptor beta chains from one sample, sequenced in a study of T cell changes during pregnancy in multiple sclerosis. Generated by immunoSEQ multiplex PCR, the TCRdb table keeps only in-frame clones and is missing some. The table records some 81,000 clones, roughly 91% of them present only once. The sequenced sample was peripheral blood, obtained after pregnancy. These receptors were collected from a female donor in good health, enrolled as a control in a pregnancy study.

The rearrangement joins TRBV5-1 to TRBJ1-3, with a weak D call TRBD1 (5 bases). The germline gives CDR1 SGHRS, CDR2 YFSETQ. The CDR3 has 16 residues. V lost 4 bases and J 4 bases, leaving 18 bases between the germline ends. The CDR3 DNA sequence: TGCGCCAGCAGCCGGACAAGTGTTTCGCGGGGAAACACCATATATTTT. This encodes CASSRTSVSRGNTIYF.

This clone appeared once. The chain uses TRBV5-8 and TRBJ2-1, with D possibly matching TRBD2 (6 bases). This CDR3 comprises 16 residues. Trimming stripped 2 bases from V and 0 bases from J, with 12 bases between. Per germline, CDR1 SGHTS and CDR2 YDEGEE. Here the CDR3 reads CASSFFSGASYNEQFF. CDR3 nucleotide sequence: TGTGCCAGCAGCTTTTTTAGCGGCGCCTCCTACAATGAGCAGTTCTTC.

V gene TRBV9 combines with J gene TRBJ2-3; TRBD2 agrees at 10 bases. There are 15 residues in the CDR3. The germline CDR1 and CDR2 sequences are SGDLS and YYNGEE. With V trimmed by 4 bases and J by 4 bases, 6 bases remained unmatched. The chain's CDR3 is CASSQRGGGADTQYF. In DNA, the CDR3 is TGTGCCAGCAGCCAGCGGGGGGGCGGGGCAGATACGCAGTATTTT.

This sequence joins TRBV28 and TRBJ2-7, with 9 positions matching TRBD1. V lost 6 bases to trimming and J lost 2 bases; unmatched junction nucleotides: 2. The CDR3 is 13 amino acids. CDR1 MDHEN and CDR2 SYDVKM come from the germline V gene. The CDR3 protein is CASRGQGTYEQYF. The CDR3, as DNA: TGTGCCAGCAGGGGACAGGGAACCTACGAGCAGTACTTC.

V usage is TRBV18 and J usage is TRBJ2-3; 7 bases match TRBD2. J was trimmed by 7 bases and V by 3 bases; bases with no gene match: 19. The CDR3 is made up of 18 amino acids. Germline V gene data show CDR1 as KGHSH and CDR2 as LQKENI. CDR3 nucleotides: TGTGCCAGCTCACCCGACAATGGGGGGAGGGCCTTTGTAAATACGCAGTATTTT. Its translation: CASSPDNGGRAFVNTQYF.

The chain combines TRBV4-2 with TRBJ2-7; possibly TRBD1 for D (5 bases). Germline loops: CDR1 LGHNA, CDR2 YNFKEQ. The V and J ends lost 4 bases and 2 bases respectively, with 18 bases between them. The CDR3 is 16 amino acids. The CDR3 sequence is CASSPQGAGNTYEQYF. CDR3 coding DNA: TGTGCCAGCAGCCCCCAAGGGGCAGGGAATACCTACGAGCAGTACTTC.